This T cell receptor (beta chain) was obtained from a study of cytomegalovirus exposure and HLA in healthy donors (dated by TCRdb to 2015 to 2018). In terms of the full investigation: In an earlier analysis of several hundred of the donors, 276 Gb of sequence data and 100 million or so unique TCR beta sequences from about 179 million T cells were reported. Roughly 320 gigabases of sequencing data and around 85 million unique TCR sequences made up an early release that covered several hundred HLA-typed donors. Of the roughly 400 genotyped donors, 81% fell in the genetic ancestry cluster associated with self-reported Caucasian donors. The study aimed to test whether signatures of past pathogen exposure could be identified by cataloging public T cell receptors. The T cell repertoires of 666 subjects were profiled by immunosequencing and related to cytomegalovirus serostatus. Besides the first cohort of under 700 subjects, a separate validation cohort made up of over a hundred different subjects was used. To predict cytomegalovirus infection status, the study combined high-throughput TCR immunosequencing, statistical association of individual TCRs with disease status, and machine learning. A later analysis re-examined previously published TCR beta repertoires from more than 600 donors and added high-resolution HLA genotyping to investigate patterns of TCR occurrence. In the later analysis, no new phenotypic data were used to find candidate immune exposures; instead, reliance was placed on TCR beta sequences and their occurrence across donors. To decide whether each TCR beta V gene segment behaved as functional or pseudogenic, an earlier analysis of approximately 620 of the donors relied on high-throughput TCR beta sequencing. Donor age, sex, ethnicity and CMV serostatus were collected together with the repertoire data. In a later genetic analysis, genome-wide SNP genotypes for about three fifths of the roughly 670 donors were used, and that subset was treated as a discovery cohort. All discovery cohort repertoires had been generated using a single sequencing platform. Class I and class II HLA loci were covered by the typing at four-digit resolution. The number of donors typed differed by locus, with roughly 620-630 for A, B, C, DRB1 and DQB1, around 560 for DQA1, under 610 for DPA1, and approximately 470 for DPB1. Because of strong linkage in the cohort, roughly five DR-DQ haplotypes were treated as single units for association and clustering. Among around 400 genotyped donors of the cohort, an average of roughly 230,000 unique TCR beta nucleotide sequences was sequenced per donor, of which 15% to 20% were non-productive. Overall study results and their limits: Because counts were too low, approximately 15 rarely observed V segments, including chromosome 9 orphons, were excluded from the earlier analysis of roughly 580 of the donors. An earlier analysis of around 540 of the donors showed that most TCR beta V segments appeared in productive rearrangements either about 87% or about 30% of the time, which broadly matched IMGT annotations. Cytomegalovirus status was reported to be diagnosed by the classifier with high specificity and sensitivity in both the original and validation cohorts. The only immune exposure information available for the cohort was CMV serostatus. HLA typing was unavailable for some donors at each locus, so association tests used only the typed subset. In a later genetic analysis, a missense DCLRE1C variant was associated with V-gene and J-gene trimming of TCR beta chains, and the association was replicated in an independent cohort. A later analysis reported that several top co-occurrence clusters appeared linked to parvovirus B19, influenza, CMV and Epstein-Barr virus. A later analysis found that TCR association rates varied across HLA loci, with DRB1 alleles showing the most associated TCRs and HLA-C alleles the fewest. The authors suggested that the approach could potentially be extended to other disease states and immunological phenotypes. In a later genetic analysis, fewer N-insertions in productive TCRs were reported among donors in an Asian-associated ancestry cluster than the 666-donor mean. The sequencing pipeline was judged likely to have produced a cluster of highly shared sequence variants as a technical artifact. According to a later analysis, most CMV-associated TCR beta chains appeared to be HLA-restricted, and the HLA associations seemed to be driven largely by CMV exposure. Presence/absence analyses assumed roughly uniform sequencing depth across donors, an assumption that may not hold. A few of the identified cytomegalovirus-associated TCR beta chains were confirmed in vitro to be specific for cytomegalovirus antigens. In a later analysis, HLA-associated TCR beta chains showed more clonal expansion and lower generation probabilities than non-associated chains that were equally common. A later analysis associated 17,000 or so TCR beta sequences with specific HLA alleles at a false discovery rate of 0.05. Because the 87-base-pair reads could not distinguish some IMGT-functional V segments, including TRBV6-2 and TRBV6-3, those segments were excluded. Linkage disequilibrium might explain the correlated functional status among segregating V segments, but an unknown experimental factor could not be ruled out. The study gave a list of roughly 150 TCR beta chains associated with cytomegalovirus. A further reported finding was that TCR beta sequences accurately predicted the HLA-A and HLA-B alleles for most subjects in the first cohort. Most TCR sequences were observed very rarely across donors, whereas some public TCRs were present in many individuals. When HLA alleles, especially DR and DQ, strongly co-occurred, attributing TCR associations to individual alleles was difficult. The cohort was sequenced for TCR beta chains only, and without alpha or paired-chain data the features that could be detected were limited.

In total, about 650 healthy bone marrow donors made up the cohort. At the time of sampling, every cohort member was nominally healthy, though immune exposures that went unrecorded were likely present. The donor was CMV seronegative and was included in the group of about 400 seronegative cohort members. Every donor gave a peripheral blood sample, and the peripheral blood mononuclear cells from that sample were used for TCR beta sequencing. Genomic DNA extraction from the blood cell samples was performed with the Qiagen DNeasy Blood Extraction Kit. The library was made by the immunoSEQ multiplex PCR assay. The multiplex PCR relied on a mix of 60 forward primers for TCR Vbeta segments and 13 reverse primers for TCR Jbeta segments. A multiplex PCR assay on genomic DNA amplified the CDR3 region of rearranged TCR beta genes. The Illumina HiSeq System was used to sequence the amplified TCR beta libraries as 87-base-pair reads. The published analysis was carried out like this. A later analysis counted 75 million to 100 million unique TCR beta chains across the 670 or so repertoires, and around 9.9 million of these chains were shared by at least two donors. Raw reads were error-corrected and collapsed into unique sequences with a nearest-neighbor algorithm that merged closely related sequences to remove PCR and sequencing errors. CDR3 sequences were aligned to IMGT reference sequences to assign V, D and J gene segments. For a sequence to be retained, a match of at least six nucleotides was required to both a V gene segment and a J gene segment. A rearrangement was called productive if the CDR3 had no stop codons and remained in frame with V and J, and every other rearrangement was called non-productive. CDR3 was defined by IMGT convention, running from the second conserved V-encoded cysteine to the conserved J-encoded phenylalanine. The earlier analysis of a few hundred of the donors excluded sequences that lacked an unambiguous match to a single V gene segment. In an earlier analysis of some 590 of the donors, V segments were called functional above 56.7% productive rearrangements and were called segregating when the between-donor standard deviation exceeded 5%. A statistical classification framework was built for diagnosing cytomegalovirus status from the catalog of TCR beta chain sequences. In a later analysis, V and J genes were assigned by comparing TCR nucleotide sequences against IMGT/GENE-DB human TR gene sequences. A later analysis assigned CDR3 sequences and most-parsimonious VDJ recombination scenarios with the TCRdist pipeline. In a later analysis, each TCR beta chain was defined by its CDR3 amino acid sequence together with its V-gene family, and reads without a unique V-gene family were excluded. A later analysis removed 450 to 600 highly shared, low-generation-probability nucleotide sequences to deal with suspected cross-contamination and a sequencing artifact. A later analysis calculated a clonal expansion index for each public chain from normalized within-repertoire ranks of inferred template counts. In a later analysis, generation probabilities were computed using a VDJ recombination model fitted to out-of-frame rearrangements, and the results were checked against IGoR. A later analysis scored TCR-TCR, TCR-HLA and TCR-CMV co-occurrence with hypergeometric tests, applying a repertoire-size bias correction to TCR pairs. False discovery rates were estimated in a later analysis by permuting HLA or CMV assignments 20 times. In a later analysis, co-occurring TCRs were grouped using DBSCAN, with TCRdist sequence similarity added in when clustering inside HLA-allele-positive subsets. For co-occurrence clustering, repertoires with fewer than 30,000 or more than 120,000 public chains were excluded, along with four or five repertoires with anomalous nucleotide sharing. TCRdb re-hosts the immuneACCESS table, in-frame sequences only. Its copies lack some clones; in the studies checked, an unresolved V gene accounts for under half of them, and the cause for the rest is not known. The D gene and trimming were derived from the DNA, and the V and J assignments and clone size from that table. The sample's table covers around 75,000 clones. Of the sample, roughly 1.5% is held by the ten largest clones.

As to this clone: This clone's antigen is unknown.

The CDR1 and CDR2 encoded by the germline V gene are SQVTM and ANQGSEA. Including cysteine and phenylalanine, the CDR3 has 15 amino acids. Only the CDR3 DNA stays, 45 bases, in frame from base 1. Trimming leaves V shorter by 5 bases and J shorter by 2 bases, with the junction holding 8 bases beyond the gene matches. The sequencing sample was made of PBMCs. The rearrangement joined TRBV29-1 to TRBJ2-3; 9 of the junction bases match TRBD1. This receptor was taken from a woman in her fifties or sixties in good health and CMV-seronegative. The CDR3 reads CSVRRDRDNTDTQYF. The sequenced DNA is TGCAGCGTTAGGCGGGACAGGGATAACACAGATACGCAGTATTTT.